These 30 T cell receptor beta chains were all obtained from the same sample, sequenced in a study of blood T cell repertoires in COVID-19. This table comes from immunoSEQ multiplex PCR, and its TCRdb copy is limited to in-frame clones, with some not included. The data hold 110,000 or so clones, with more than 75% observed a single time. What was sequenced was peripheral blood. These receptors came from a woman between 50 and 59 years old with acute or convalescent COVID-19.

The chain joins TRBV7-2 to TRBJ2-7; no firm D call. CDR3 length: 14 residues. The germline V and J ends were trimmed by 5 bases and 2 bases, with 13 bases remaining between them. Germline CDR1 and CDR2: SGHTA and FQGNSA. The chain's CDR3 is CASSPSVPPYEQYF. The CDR3 DNA reads as TGTGCCAGCAGCCCTAGTGTCCCACCCTACGAGCAGTACTTC.

CDR3 nucleotides: TGTGCCAGCAGAGTTAGCGGGGGGTTCGACGAGCAGTACTTC. Translating gives CASRVSGGFDEQYF. The chain couples TRBV6-6 to TRBJ2-7; TRBD2 matches at 10 bases. Germline trimming cut 6 bases from V and 5 bases from J; bases unmatched to any gene: 7. CDR3 size: 14 residues. Germline V gene data show CDR1 as MNHNY and CDR2 as SVGAGI (reference sequence).

This clone has just one count. V is TRBV5-4 and J is TRBJ2-7; 9 positions match TRBD1. V gave up 4 bases and J gave up 3 bases; unmatched junction bases: 8. This CDR3 is 15 amino acids long. Germline V gene lookup returns CDR1 SGHNT and CDR2 YYREEE (reference sequence). The CDR3 sequence is CASSQRTGDNYEQYF. CDR3 nucleotides: TGTGCCAGCAGCCAAAGGACAGGGGACAACTACGAGCAGTACTTC.

CDR3 in amino acids: CASSLGPGQDYGYTF. As DNA, the CDR3 is TGTGCCAGCAGCTTAGGCCCGGGACAAGACTATGGCTACACCTTC. The chain employs TRBV7-2 and TRBJ1-2, with a weak D call TRBD1 (6 bases). V lost 1 base, J lost 3 bases, and 12 bases lay in between. Per the germline V gene, CDR1 is SGHTA and CDR2 is FQGNSA. The CDR3 totals 15 residues.

The CDR3 nucleotides are TGTGCCAGCAGCCCACCTGGACAGGAGAGAAGCTACACCTTC. This codes for CASSPPGQERSYTF. J is TRBJ1-2 and V is TRBV11-3; 7 nucleotides line up with TRBD1. Germline V gene sequence: CDR1 SGHNT, CDR2 YENEEA. The V gene end was trimmed by 5 bases and the J gene end by 9 bases; junction bases not matched to a gene: 12. The CDR3 is 14 residues long.

The V gene is TRBV29-1, the J gene TRBJ1-1; 7 bases map to TRBD1. V lost 6 bases and J lost 8; bases outside the gene matches: 6. CDR3 length: 11 amino acids. The V gene's germline CDR1 is SQVTM and CDR2 ANQGSEA. CDR3 nucleotides: TGCAGCGTAACGACAGGGATGGAAGCTTTCTTT. Its protein product is CSVTTGMEAFF. Full variable domain (remainder filled in from reference TRBV29-1 and TRBJ1-1): SAVISQKPSRDICQRGTSLTIQCQVDSQVTMMFWYRQQPGQSLTLIATANQGSEATYESGFVIDKFPISRPNLTFSTLTVSNMSPEDSSIYLCSVTTGMEAFFGQGTRLTVV.

The gene calls are TRBV11-3 and TRBJ2-3, with TRBD2 matching 11 bases. Germline V CDR1 and CDR2: SGHNT, YENEEA. This CDR3 is 15 amino acids long. J gave up 3 bases and V 3 bases, and 2 bases lay outside the gene matches. The CDR3, as DNA: TGTGCCAGCAGCTTTCTAGCGGGGGGAACAGATACGCAGTATTTT. Residues: CASSFLAGGTDTQYF.

The CDR3 region has the DNA TGTGCCAGCAGCTCACTAGCGGGAGGGAACAATGAGCAGTTCTTC. Translating it yields CASSSLAGGNNEQFF. The chain links TRBV7-8 to TRBJ2-1, with TRBD2 matching over 13 bases. J was trimmed by 5 bases and V by 4 bases; bases with no gene match: 2. The CDR3 is made up of 15 amino acids. Germline CDR1 is SGHVS and CDR2 is FQNEAQ.

The rearrangement links TRBV7-9 to TRBJ2-1; 7 nucleotides match TRBD1. This CDR3 region has 14 residues. V lost 3 bases to trimming and J lost 4 bases; unmatched junction nucleotides: 3. In germline, CDR1 is SEHNR, CDR2 FQNEAQ (reference sequence). The CDR3 region is CASSFGTDYNEQFF. CDR3 DNA sequence: TGTGCCAGCAGCTTCGGGACAGATTACAATGAGCAGTTCTTC.

V is TRBV7-2 and J is TRBJ2-3; possible D gene TRBD1, 7 bases. CDR1 and CDR2 from the germline V gene are SGHTA and FQGNSA. The CDR3 contains 16 residues. V lost 3 bases and J 2 bases, leaving 15 bases between the germline ends. CDR3 region: CASSFQGGGPTDTQYF. DNA for the CDR3: TGTGCCAGCAGCTTCCAGGGGGGCGGGCCCACAGATACGCAGTATTTT.

This clone was observed a single time. The chain uses TRBV9 and TRBJ2-1; D not certain. The CDR3 loop spans 13 amino acids. Looked up from germline, CDR1 is SGDLS and CDR2 is YYNGEE. V shed 1 base and J shed 0 bases, with 2 bases lying between them. In DNA form, the CDR3 reads TGTGCCAGCAGCGTACTCTCCTACAATGAGCAGTTCTTC. Its protein is CASSVLSYNEQFF. Full variable domain (missing parts from reference TRBV9 and TRBJ2-1): DSGVTQTPKHLITATGQRVTLRCSPRSGDLSVYWYQQSLDQGLQFLIQYYNGEERAKGNILERFSAQQFPDLHSELNLSSLELGDSALYFCASSVLSYNEQFFGPGTRLTVL.

The chain employs TRBV28 and TRBJ2-7; D not certain. V lost 4 bases and J lost 0, with 13 bases in between. In germline, CDR1 is MDHEN, CDR2 SYDVKM. The CDR3 is made up of 15 amino acids. CDR3 nucleotide sequence: TGTGCCAGCAGTTCTTACAGCATGGCCTCCTACGAGCAGTACTTC. Protein: CASSSYSMASYEQYF.

The chain recombines TRBV4-3 with TRBJ2-2; a weak D match, TRBD1 (5 bases). V was cut by 1 base and J by 3 bases, with 9 bases left in between. CDR1 and CDR2 (germline): LGHNA, YSLEER. This CDR3 contains 15 residues. CDR3 nucleotide sequence: TGCGCCAGCAGCCAAGGGGGCTTTGACACCGGGGAGCTGTTTTTT. Encoded protein: CASSQGGFDTGELFF.

This clone has just a few counts. The chain recombines TRBV3-1 (or the pseudogene TRBV3-2) with TRBJ1-3; the D gene is possibly TRBD1 (5 bases). The V end was cut by 4 bases, the J end by 2 bases, with 9 bases between. This CDR3 is 14 amino acids long. Germline V gives CDR1 LGHDT, CDR2 YNNKEL (reference sequence). The CDR3 sequence: CASSPGSAGNTIYF. CDR3 nucleotide sequence: TGTGCCAGCAGCCCAGGGTCGGCTGGAAACACCATATATTTT.

The V and J genes are TRBV5-5 and TRBJ1-3; no reliable D call. The CDR3 is 13 residues long. V was shortened by 6 bases and J by 4 bases, with 11 bases between the two germline ends. CDR1 and CDR2 (germline): SGHKS, YYEKEE (reference sequence). CDR3 DNA: TGTGCCAGCACCCCCATGGAGGGAAACACCATATATTTT. Its translation is CASTPMEGNTIYF.

This chain connects TRBV4-1 to TRBJ2-5, with 11 bases that match TRBD2. This CDR3 is built from 16 residues. Germline trimming cut 4 bases from V and 3 bases from J; bases unmatched to any gene: 7. Germline V CDR1 and CDR2: MGHRA, YSYEKL. The CDR3 DNA is TGCGCCAGCAGCCCGGGGGGACTAGCGGATAAAGAGACCCAGTACTTC. Translation: CASSPGGLADKETQYF.

V is TRBV9 and J is TRBJ1-2, with TRBD1 identical over 8 bases. This CDR3 has 11 amino acids. Trimming at V came to 2 bases and at J to 10 bases, leaving 1 base not matched to a gene. Per the germline V gene, CDR1 is SGDLS and CDR2 is YYNGEE. CDR3 in DNA: TGTGCCAGCAGCGTTCAGGGGGCCTACACCTTC. Amino acids: CASSVQGAYTF.

This chain joins TRBV24-1 and TRBJ2-2; 7 bases agree with TRBD1. The germline CDR1 and CDR2 sequences are KGHDR and SFDVKD. Trimming at V came to 4 bases and at J to 4 bases, leaving 8 bases not matched to a gene. The CDR3 length is 16 residues. The CDR3 protein is CATSDLTGFSTGELFF. The CDR3 DNA follows: TGTGCCACCAGTGACCTGACAGGGTTTAGCACCGGGGAGCTGTTTTTT.

With regard to this clone: The same CDR3 also results from other DNA sequences found in this sample. The chain is built from TRBV9 and TRBJ2-7; 8 positions agree with TRBD1. The CDR3 runs 15 residues. Germline CDR1 SGDLS, CDR2 YYNGEE. The trim removed 0 bases at V and 4 bases at J, leaving 6 bases unmatched. The CDR3 region is CASSVGSGGLYEQYF. The CDR3, as DNA: TGTGCCAGCAGCGTAGGGTCAGGGGGCCTATACGAGCAGTACTTC.

V and J are TRBV5-1 and TRBJ2-3, with TRBD2 as a possible D gene (6 bases). The CDR3 loop spans 16 amino acids. Trimming stripped 1 base from V and 0 bases from J, with 12 bases between. Germline CDR1 reads SGHRS; CDR2 reads YFSETQ. The CDR3 coding sequence is TGCGCCAGCAGCTTGTTAGCGGCCCCTAGCACAGATACGCAGTATTTT. Translation: CASSLLAAPSTDTQYF.

This rearrangement joins TRBV12-3 or TRBV12-4 to TRBJ2-2; D unclear. Trimming pared 8 bases from V and 0 bases from J, leaving 4 bases between. CDR3 length equals 12 residues. This CDR3 is CASQSNTGELFF. CDR3 DNA: TGTGCCAGCCAGTCGAACACCGGGGAGCTGTTTTTT.

The rearrangement uses TRBV4-3 and TRBJ2-7; 11 bases line up with TRBD1. Germline CDR1 LGHNA, CDR2 YSLEER. V lost 0 bases to trimming and J lost 2 bases; unmatched junction nucleotides: 0. This CDR3 has 15 residues. CDR3 sequence (DNA): TGCGCCAGCAGCCAAGAGGGACAGGGGGCCTACGAGCAGTACTTC. Translated: CASSQEGQGAYEQYF.

The V and J genes are TRBV4-2 and TRBJ2-1, with D tentatively TRBD2 (6 bases). V lost 0 bases to trimming and J lost 2 bases, with 11 bases between them. The CDR3 extends over 16 amino acids. Germline V gene lookup returns CDR1 LGHNA and CDR2 YNFKEQ. CDR3 residues: CASSQEGDFAYNEQFF. The CDR3 coding sequence is TGTGCCAGCAGCCAAGAGGGGGACTTTGCCTACAATGAGCAGTTCTTC.

The genes are TRBV19 and TRBJ2-1; D possibly corresponds to TRBD2 (6 bases). The CDR3 loop spans 15 amino acids. CDR1 is LNHDA, CDR2 SQIVND, per germline (reference sequence). V was clipped by 6 bases and J by 3 bases, with 15 bases between them. CDR3 in amino acids: CASSPPGLFYNEQFF. In nucleotides, the CDR3 is TGTGCCAGTAGCCCCCCGGGACTTTTCTACAATGAGCAGTTCTTC.

V and J are TRBV6-5 and TRBJ1-5; D uncertain. The ends were cut back, 7 bases at V and 12 bases at J, with 19 bases in the middle. Germline assignment: CDR1 MNHEY and CDR2 SVGAGI. The CDR3 is 13 residues long. The CDR3 protein is CASTELSSGSQHF. CDR3 sequence (DNA): TGTGCCAGCACAGAATTATCGTCGGGGAGCCAGCATTTT.

This clone is a singleton in its sample. The rearrangement joins TRBV5-1 to TRBJ2-2; D is unresolved. This CDR3 is built from 12 residues. Per germline, CDR1 SGHRS and CDR2 YFSETQ. V was shortened by 7 bases and J by 7 bases, with 11 bases between the two germline ends. The CDR3 DNA reads as TGCGCCAGCGCAGTCTCTGGCGGGGAGCTGTTTTTT. Its protein is CASAVSGGELFF.

The chain couples TRBV7-2 to TRBJ2-3; the match to TRBD2 covers 10 bases. The CDR3 runs to 16 residues. Germline loops: CDR1 SGHTA, CDR2 FQGNSA. The junction had 4 bases not matched to a gene; V was cut back by 4 bases and J by 0 bases. CDR3 sequence (DNA): TGTGCCAGCAGCTCAACTAGCGGGGCTAGCACAGATACGCAGTATTTT. Translating it yields CASSSTSGASTDTQYF.

The rearrangement links TRBV5-4 to TRBJ1-3, with TRBD1 matching over 8 bases. CDR3 length equals 15 residues. J gave up 6 bases and V 3 bases, and 8 bases lay outside the gene matches. The germline V gene has CDR1 SGHNT and CDR2 YYREEE (reference sequence). The CDR3 region is CASSSKQGAVNTIYF. DNA of the CDR3: TGTGCCAGCAGCTCCAAGCAGGGGGCTGTAAACACCATATATTTT.

The V call is TRBV30, the J call TRBJ2-5, with 12 bases fitting TRBD1. CDR1 is GTSNPN, CDR2 SVGIG, per germline (reference sequence). J gave up 4 bases and V 1 base, and 4 bases lay outside the gene matches. CDR3 length: 15 amino acids. CDR3 protein: CAWSEGTGGGETQYF. CDR3 nucleotides: TGTGCCTGGAGTGAAGGGACAGGGGGCGGAGAGACCCAGTACTTC.

The gene calls are TRBV7-9 and TRBJ1-1, with D perhaps TRBD1 (6 bases). Looked up from germline, CDR1 is SEHNR and CDR2 is FQNEAQ (reference sequence). V dropped 1 base and J dropped 14 bases, with 23 bases sitting between them. The CDR3 covers 15 residues. The CDR3 loop is CASSLGTRNAGEMFF. CDR3 in DNA: TGTGCCAGCAGCTTAGGCACGCGAAATGCAGGGGAAATGTTCTTT. Supplemented by reference TRBV7-9 and TRBJ1-1, the full variable domain reads DTGVSQNPRHKITKRGQNVTFRCDPISEHNRLYWYRQTLGQGPEFLTYFQNEAQLEKSRLLSDRFSAERPKGSFSTLEIQRTEQGDSAMYLCASSLGTRNAGEMFFGQGTRLTVV.